Below, 18 T cell receptor beta chains from the same sample are listed, as sequenced in a study of T cell responses to AZD1222 COVID-19 vaccine. Sequenced by immunoSEQ multiplex PCR; TCRdb stores in-frame clones only, minus some. This repertoire shows 100,000 to 140,000 clones, roughly 87% found once; its top ten account for about 4.5%. The source was peripheral blood, collected on day 0 of AZD1222 vaccination. The receptor set was obtained from an adult in good health.

This clone was recorded many times. The J gene is TRBJ1-2, the V gene TRBV7-9; no definite D call. Deletions cut 7 bases from V and 8 bases from J, with 11 bases between. Germline-derived CDR1 and CDR2 are SEHNR and FQNEAQ (reference sequence). This CDR3 region has 11 residues. CDR3 sequence reads: CASTVAGGYTF. The CDR3, as DNA: TGTGCCAGCACCGTCGCTGGGGGCTACACCTTC.

The rearrangement links TRBV30 to TRBJ2-1, with 14 bases fitting TRBD2. The V gene end was trimmed by 5 bases and the J gene end by 10 bases; junction bases not matched to a gene: 13. The CDR3 is 16 residues long. CDR1 and CDR2 (germline): GTSNPN, SVGIG (reference sequence). DNA for the CDR3: TGTGCCTGGGACCGAGAGGGGACTAGCGGGAGTTCGGAGCAGTTCTTC. Protein sequence: CAWDREGTSGSSEQFF.

The chain uses TRBV28 and TRBJ2-2; TRBD1 matches at 11 bases. V dropped 3 bases and J dropped 12; count of bases not matched to a gene: 6. Germline V CDR1 and CDR2: MDHEN, SYDVKM. The CDR3 runs 14 residues. The CDR3 sequence is CASSFSGQGVKLFF. As DNA, the CDR3 is TGTGCCAGCAGTTTCTCGGGACAGGGGGTAAAGCTGTTTTTT.

The gene calls are TRBV2 and TRBJ2-5; 8 positions match TRBD1. The CDR3 length is 13 residues. V gave up 5 bases and J gave up 4 bases; unmatched junction bases: 3. Germline V gives CDR1 SNHLY, CDR2 FYNNEI. As DNA, the CDR3 is TGTGCCAGCAGTCGGGACAGGCTAGAGACCCAGTACTTC. It yields the protein CASSRDRLETQYF.

DNA for the CDR3: TGTGCCAGCAGTTTAGGAGGATCATCCCTCCACTTT. Translating gives CASSLGGSSLHF. The genes are TRBV27 and TRBJ1-6, with unresolved D. This CDR3 has 12 residues. Germline V lookup: CDR1 MNHEY, CDR2 SMNVEV (reference sequence). Trimming removed 2 bases at V and 14 bases at J, with 10 bases between.

The V call is TRBV11-1, the J call TRBJ2-2, with TRBD2 matching over 13 bases. The V gene end was trimmed by 5 bases and the J gene end by 4 bases; junction bases not matched to a gene: 4. The germline V gene has CDR1 SGHAT and CDR2 FQDESV (reference sequence). There are 16 residues in the CDR3. The chain's CDR3 is CASSPLAGGPTGELFF. The CDR3 DNA reads TGTGCCAGCAGCCCACTAGCGGGGGGGCCCACCGGGGAGCTGTTTTTT. The whole variable domain, filled in from reference TRBV11-1 and TRBJ2-2, reads EAEVAQSPRYKITEKSQAVAFWCDPISGHATLYWYRQILGQGPELLVQFQDESVVDDSQLPKDRFSAERLKGVDSTLKIQPAELGDSAMYLCASSPLAGGPTGELFFGEGSRLTVL.

The V call is TRBV7-9, the J call TRBJ2-1; no reliable D call. Germline V gene data show CDR1 as SEHNR and CDR2 as FQNEAQ (reference sequence). The CDR3 covers 14 residues. Trimming cost V 1 base and J 5 bases, with 9 bases left between them. For the CDR3, the DNA is TGTGCCAGCAGCTTAGGTTCCCTCGACAATGAGCAGTTCTTC. Protein sequence: CASSLGSLDNEQFF.

The chain combines TRBV19 with TRBJ1-1; D gene uncertain. The CDR3 has 14 residues. The V and J ends lost 0 bases and 1 base respectively, with 6 bases between them. Germline V CDR1 and CDR2: LNHDA, SQIVND (reference sequence). In nucleotides, the CDR3 is TGTGCCAGTAGTATAGATCAAGGGAACACTGAAGCTTTCTTT. Translation gives CASSIDQGNTEAFF.

The rearrangement joins TRBV30 to TRBJ1-1; D gene ambiguous. The CDR3 runs to 15 residues. Trimming pared 1 base from V and 1 base from J, leaving 13 bases between. Germline CDR1 GTSNPN, CDR2 SVGIG (reference sequence). CDR3 sequence reads: CAWSAPAWGNTEAFF. CDR3 sequence (DNA): TGTGCCTGGAGTGCACCAGCGTGGGGGAACACTGAAGCTTTCTTT.

This clone was seen only once. V usage is TRBV5-1 and J usage is TRBJ2-5; 7 bases fit TRBD2. In germline, CDR1 is SGHRS, CDR2 YFSETQ. The CDR3 extends over 16 amino acids. V was clipped by 1 base and J by 7 bases; unmatched bases: 13. The CDR3 here is CASSLQLAAVTGTQYF. The DNA for the CDR3 is TGCGCCAGCAGCTTGCAGCTAGCGGCGGTCACGGGGACCCAGTACTTC.

The rearrangement joins TRBV25-1 to TRBJ2-5; 7 bases line up with TRBD1. The trim removed 4 bases at V and 7 bases at J, leaving 0 bases unmatched. CDR1 is MGHDK and CDR2 is SYGVNS in the germline V gene. The CDR3 is 11 residues long. The CDR3 bases are TGTGCCAGCAGTGGACAGGGGACCCAGTACTTC. This sequence encodes CASSGQGTQYF.

This chain uses TRBV27 with TRBJ2-7; 7 nucleotides match TRBD2. The V gene end was trimmed by 2 bases and the J gene end by 3 bases; junction bases not matched to a gene: 7. Germline assignment: CDR1 MNHEY and CDR2 SMNVEV (reference sequence). The CDR3 runs 15 residues. The CDR3 DNA is TGTGCCAGCAGTTTAAGTGGCGGGAGTTTCTACGAGCAGTACTTC. It codes for CASSLSGGSFYEQYF.

This chain links TRBV6-2 or TRBV6-3 with TRBJ2-5, with a tentative D call TRBD1 (5 bases). The CDR3 covers 17 residues. Trimming pared 6 bases from V and 3 bases from J, leaving 23 bases between. CDR1 MNHEY and CDR2 SVGEGT come from the germline V gene. The CDR3 region is CASSQVILGHREETQYF. The CDR3 coding sequence is TGTGCCAGCAGCCAAGTTATTCTCGGACACAGAGAAGAGACCCAGTACTTC.

The V call is TRBV30, the J call TRBJ2-2; tentatively, D is TRBD1 (5 bases). The CDR3 totals 14 residues. Germline loops: CDR1 GTSNPN, CDR2 SVGIG (reference sequence). The ends were cut back, 4 bases at V and 7 bases at J, with 16 bases in the middle. CDR3 nucleotides: TGTGCCTGGACTGCTGGGGCGCTGGTCGGGGAGCTGTTTTTT. Amino acid sequence: CAWTAGALVGELFF.

A few counts support this clone. V usage is TRBV6-6 and J usage is TRBJ1-2; no firm D call. The length of the CDR3 is 14 residues. Germline loops: CDR1 MNHNY, CDR2 SVGAGI (reference sequence). The V end was cut by 2 bases, the J end by 0 bases, with 7 bases between. The CDR3 sequence is CASSYELTNYGYTF. The CDR3 DNA reads TGTGCCAGCAGTTACGAATTAACTAACTATGGCTACACCTTC.

This chain uses TRBV3-1 (or the pseudogene TRBV3-2) with TRBJ1-3; maybe TRBD1 (5 bases). Trimming cost V 0 bases and J 8 bases, with 14 bases left between them. Germline assignment: CDR1 LGHDT and CDR2 YNNKEL (reference sequence). CDR3 length: 15 residues. CDR3 sequence reads: CASSQERTLDHTIYF. The CDR3 region has the DNA TGTGCCAGCAGCCAAGAGAGGACACTCGACCACACCATATATTTT.

The chain has TRBV9 and TRBJ1-6; D is unclear. V dropped 1 base and J dropped 5 bases, with 7 bases sitting between them. Germline-derived CDR1 and CDR2 are SGDLS and YYNGEE. The CDR3 totals 14 residues. The CDR3 reads CASSVMTNNSPLHF. CDR3 DNA: TGTGCCAGCAGCGTAATGACAAATAATTCACCCCTCCACTTT.

This sequence joins TRBV27 and TRBJ2-7; 10 nucleotides align to TRBD2. Germline CDR1 is MNHEY and CDR2 is SMNVEV (reference sequence). V was pared by 5 bases and J by 1 base, with 8 bases of the junction left unmatched. The CDR3 sequence is 16 residues long. The CDR3 DNA reads TGTGCCAGCAGTGCCAGCGGGAGGGAGCGATCCTACGAGCAGTACTTC. Protein product: CASSASGRERSYEQYF.